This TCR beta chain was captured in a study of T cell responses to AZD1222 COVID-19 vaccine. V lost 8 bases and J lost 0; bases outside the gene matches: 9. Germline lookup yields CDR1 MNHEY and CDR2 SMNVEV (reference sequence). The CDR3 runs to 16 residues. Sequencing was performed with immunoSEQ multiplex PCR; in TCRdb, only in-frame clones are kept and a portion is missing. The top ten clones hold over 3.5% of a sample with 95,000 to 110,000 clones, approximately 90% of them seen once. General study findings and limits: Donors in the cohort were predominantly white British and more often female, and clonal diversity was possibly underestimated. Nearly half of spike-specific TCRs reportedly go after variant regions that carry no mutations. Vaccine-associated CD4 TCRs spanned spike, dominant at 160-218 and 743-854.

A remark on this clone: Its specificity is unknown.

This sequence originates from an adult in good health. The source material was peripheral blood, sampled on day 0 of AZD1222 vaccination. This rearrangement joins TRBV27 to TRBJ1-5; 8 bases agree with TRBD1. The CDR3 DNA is TGTGCCAGCGGAGCCCAAGACAGGGGTAGCAATCAGCCCCAGCATTTT. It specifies CASGAQDRGSNQPQHF.